This T cell receptor beta chain was found in a study of T cells in Graves' hyperthyroidism and ophthalmopathy. In the case of this clonotype: Mismatch with germline at one junction end may stem from a read error.

RNA transcripts yielded amplified TCR beta CDR3 regions. The HTBI primer set was used in a first-round RT-PCR of the TCR CDR3. Each CDR3 protein is one row after TCRdb ran MiXCR on the multiplex PCR reads. The profile shows about 420,000 distinct CDR3 sequences, 15% to 19% of them singletons. The source material was blood. The source is a woman between 18 and 30 years old with Graves' hyperthyroidism.

CDR3 sequence: CGVERQAETQYF. DNA of the CDR3: TGCGGCGTTGAAAGGCAGGCAGAGACCCAGTACTTC. The chain combines TRBV29-1 with TRBJ2-5; D not resolved. CDR3 length equals 12 residues. Germline loops: CDR1 SQVTM, CDR2 ANQGSEA.